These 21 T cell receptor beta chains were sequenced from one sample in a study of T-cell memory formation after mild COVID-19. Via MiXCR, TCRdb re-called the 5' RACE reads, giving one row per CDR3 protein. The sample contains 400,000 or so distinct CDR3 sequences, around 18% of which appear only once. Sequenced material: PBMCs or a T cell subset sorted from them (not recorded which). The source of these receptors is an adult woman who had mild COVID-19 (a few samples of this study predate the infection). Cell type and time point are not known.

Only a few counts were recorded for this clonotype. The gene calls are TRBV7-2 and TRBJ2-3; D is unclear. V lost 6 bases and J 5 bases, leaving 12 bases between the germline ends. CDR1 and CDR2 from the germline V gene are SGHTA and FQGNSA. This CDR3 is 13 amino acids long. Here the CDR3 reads CASSPTRKDTQYF. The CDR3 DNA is TGTGCCAGCAGTCCTACGCGGAAAGATACGCAGTATTTT.

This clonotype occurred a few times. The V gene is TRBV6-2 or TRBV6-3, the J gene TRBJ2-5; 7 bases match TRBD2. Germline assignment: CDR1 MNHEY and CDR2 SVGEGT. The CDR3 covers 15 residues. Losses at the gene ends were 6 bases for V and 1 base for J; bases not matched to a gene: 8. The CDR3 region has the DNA TGTGCCAGCAGCCATTTCGGGGAGGGCCAAGAGACCCAGTACTTC. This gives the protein CASSHFGEGQETQYF.

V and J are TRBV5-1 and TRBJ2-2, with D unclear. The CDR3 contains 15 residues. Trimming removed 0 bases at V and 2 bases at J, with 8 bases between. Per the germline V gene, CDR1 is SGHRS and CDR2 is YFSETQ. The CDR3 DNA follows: TGCGCCAGCAGCTTGGGGTCCTCAAACACCGGGGAGCTGTTTTTT. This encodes CASSLGSSNTGELFF.

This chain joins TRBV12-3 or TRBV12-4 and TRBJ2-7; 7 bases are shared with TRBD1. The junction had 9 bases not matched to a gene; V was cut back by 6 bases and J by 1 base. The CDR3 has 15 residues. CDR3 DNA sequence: TGTGCCAGCAGCCTCCGGGACAGCCCATCCTACGAGCAGTACTTC. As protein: CASSLRDSPSYEQYF.

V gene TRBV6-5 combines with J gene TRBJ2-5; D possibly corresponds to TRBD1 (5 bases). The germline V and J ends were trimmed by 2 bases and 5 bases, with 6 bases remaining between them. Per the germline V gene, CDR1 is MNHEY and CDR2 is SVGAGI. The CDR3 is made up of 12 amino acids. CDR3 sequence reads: CASSYGAETQYF. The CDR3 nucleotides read TGTGCCAGCAGTTACGGGGCCGAGACCCAGTACTTC.

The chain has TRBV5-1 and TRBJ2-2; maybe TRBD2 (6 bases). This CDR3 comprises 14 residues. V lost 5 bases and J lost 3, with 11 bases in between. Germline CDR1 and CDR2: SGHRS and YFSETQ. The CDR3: CASRGRPDTGELFF. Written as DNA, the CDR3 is TGCGCCAGCAGGGGGAGGCCCGACACCGGGGAGCTGTTTTTT.

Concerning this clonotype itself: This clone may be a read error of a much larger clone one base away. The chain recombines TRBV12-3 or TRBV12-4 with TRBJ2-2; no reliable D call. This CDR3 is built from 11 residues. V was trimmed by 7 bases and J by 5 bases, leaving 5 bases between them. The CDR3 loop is CASTKTGELFF. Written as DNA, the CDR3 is TGTGCCAGCACCAAAACCGGGGAGCTGTTTTTT.

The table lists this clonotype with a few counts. In DNA form, the CDR3 reads TGTGCCAGCAGCCACTACCTGCAAGAGACCCAGTACTTC. Its translation is CASSHYLQETQYF. The rearrangement uses TRBV7-9 and TRBJ2-5; D not certain. Germline-derived CDR1 and CDR2 are SEHNR and FQNEAQ (reference sequence). The V gene lost 5 bases and the J gene lost 2 bases, with 9 bases spanning the gap. CDR3 length: 13 residues.

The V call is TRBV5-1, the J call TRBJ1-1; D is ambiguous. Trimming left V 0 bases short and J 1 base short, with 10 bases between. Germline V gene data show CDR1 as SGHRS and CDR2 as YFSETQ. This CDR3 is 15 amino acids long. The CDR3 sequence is CASSLGEYTNTEAFF. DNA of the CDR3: TGCGCCAGCAGCTTGGGAGAGTACACGAACACTGAAGCTTTCTTT.

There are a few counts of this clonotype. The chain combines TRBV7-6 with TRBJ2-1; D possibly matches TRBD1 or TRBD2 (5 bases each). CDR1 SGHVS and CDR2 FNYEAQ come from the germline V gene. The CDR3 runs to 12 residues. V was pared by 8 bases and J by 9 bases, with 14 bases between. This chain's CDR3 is CASGSQRGEQFF. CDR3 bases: TGTGCCAGCGGATCACAGAGGGGTGAGCAGTTCTTC.

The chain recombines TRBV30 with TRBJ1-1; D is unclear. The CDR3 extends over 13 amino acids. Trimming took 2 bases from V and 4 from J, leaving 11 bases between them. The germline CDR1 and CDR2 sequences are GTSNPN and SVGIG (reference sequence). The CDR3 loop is CAWSPGSPTEAFF. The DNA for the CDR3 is TGTGCCTGGAGTCCCGGCAGCCCCACTGAAGCTTTCTTT.

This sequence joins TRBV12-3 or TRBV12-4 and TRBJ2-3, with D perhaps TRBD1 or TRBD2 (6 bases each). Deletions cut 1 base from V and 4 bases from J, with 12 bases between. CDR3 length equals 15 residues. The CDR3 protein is CASSLVGGLADTQYF. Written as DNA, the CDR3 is TGTGCCAGCAGTTTAGTAGGGGGGCTGGCAGATACGCAGTATTTT.

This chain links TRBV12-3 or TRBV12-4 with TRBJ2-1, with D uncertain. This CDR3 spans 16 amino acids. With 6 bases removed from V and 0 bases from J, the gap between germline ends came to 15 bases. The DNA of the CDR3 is TGTGCCAGCAGGATCTACCGACCCAGCTCCTACAATGAGCAGTTCTTC. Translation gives CASRIYRPSSYNEQFF.

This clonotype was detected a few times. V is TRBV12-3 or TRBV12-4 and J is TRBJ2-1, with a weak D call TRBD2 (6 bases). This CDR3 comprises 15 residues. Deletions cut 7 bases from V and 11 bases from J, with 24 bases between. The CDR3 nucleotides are TGTGCCAGCACCCAAGAACTAGCCGGTCGAGCACAGCAGTTCTTC. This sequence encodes CASTQELAGRAQQFF.

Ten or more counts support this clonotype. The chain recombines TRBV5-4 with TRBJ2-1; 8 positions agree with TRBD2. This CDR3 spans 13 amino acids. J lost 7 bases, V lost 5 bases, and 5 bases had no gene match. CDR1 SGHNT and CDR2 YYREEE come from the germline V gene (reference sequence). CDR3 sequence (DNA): TGTGCCAGCAGAACGGGGGGGAGGAATGAGCAGTTCTTC. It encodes CASRTGGRNEQFF. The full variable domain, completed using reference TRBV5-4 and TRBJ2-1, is ETGVTQSPTHLIKTRGQQVTLRCSSQSGHNTVSWYQQALGQGPQFIFQYYREEENGRGNFPPRFSGLQFPNYSSELNVNALELDDSALYLCASRTGGRNEQFFGPGTRLTVL.

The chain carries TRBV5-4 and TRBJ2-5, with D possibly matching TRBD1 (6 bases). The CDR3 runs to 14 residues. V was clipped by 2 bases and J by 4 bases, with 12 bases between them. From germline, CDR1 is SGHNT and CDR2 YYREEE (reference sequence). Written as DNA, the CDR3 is TGTGCCAGCAGCTTAACAGGGCCTAGAGAGACCCAGTACTTC. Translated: CASSLTGPRETQYF.

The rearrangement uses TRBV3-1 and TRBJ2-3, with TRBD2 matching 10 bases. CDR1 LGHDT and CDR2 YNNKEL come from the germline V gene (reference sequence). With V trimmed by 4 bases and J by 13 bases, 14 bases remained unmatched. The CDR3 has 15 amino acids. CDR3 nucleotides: TGTGCCAGCAGCCGAGACCCCGGTGGGCTAGCGGGGGAGTATTTT. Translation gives CASSRDPGGLAGEYF.

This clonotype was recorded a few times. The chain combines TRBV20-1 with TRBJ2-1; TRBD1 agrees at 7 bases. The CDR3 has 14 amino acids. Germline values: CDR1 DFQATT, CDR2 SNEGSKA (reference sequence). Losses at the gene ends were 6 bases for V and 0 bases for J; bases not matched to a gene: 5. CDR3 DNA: TGCAGTGCCCTGACAGGGAGCTCCTACAATGAGCAGTTCTTC. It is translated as CSALTGSSYNEQFF.

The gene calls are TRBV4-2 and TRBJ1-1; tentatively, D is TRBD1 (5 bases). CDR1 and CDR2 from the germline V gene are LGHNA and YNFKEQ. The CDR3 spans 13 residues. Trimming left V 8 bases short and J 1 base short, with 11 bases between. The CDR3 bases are TGTGCCAGCGGGAGGAGGGGGAACACTGAAGCTTTCTTT. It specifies CASGRRGNTEAFF.

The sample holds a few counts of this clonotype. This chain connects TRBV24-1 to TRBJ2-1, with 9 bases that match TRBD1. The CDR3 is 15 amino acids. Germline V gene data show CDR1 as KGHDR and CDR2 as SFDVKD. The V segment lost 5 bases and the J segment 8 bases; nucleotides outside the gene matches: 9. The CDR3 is CATSAGTGTWDEQFF. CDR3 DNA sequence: TGTGCCACCAGTGCCGGGACAGGGACTTGGGATGAGCAGTTCTTC.

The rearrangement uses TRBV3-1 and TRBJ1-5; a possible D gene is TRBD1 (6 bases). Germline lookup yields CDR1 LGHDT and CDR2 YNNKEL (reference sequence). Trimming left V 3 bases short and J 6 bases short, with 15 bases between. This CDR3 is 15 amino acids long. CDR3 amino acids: CASSQTGFLGQPQHF. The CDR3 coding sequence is TGTGCCAGCAGCCAGACAGGTTTCCTGGGTCAGCCCCAGCATTTT.